Here is one TCR beta chain with its context. Its antigen is not identified. Other DNA sequences in the same sample also yield this CDR3. These data belong to a study of shared clonotypes between healthy human individuals. The V gene lost 1 base and the J gene lost 1 base, with 1 base spanning the gap. The CDR3 is 11 residues long. Germline CDR1 and CDR2: DFQATT and SNEGSKA (reference sequence). The assay was carried out at the deep level. Sequenced by immunoSEQ multiplex PCR; TCRdb stores in-frame clones only, minus some. The repertoire includes around 480,000 clones, roughly 85% of them detected once, and roughly an eighth sits in the top ten. Notes on the study in general: The authors expected sequencing depth to affect clonotype sharing among donors.

This clonotype originated in a woman aged 40 to 55 in good health. Some clones in this sample may be carry-over from other donors' samples. The chain employs TRBV20-1 and TRBJ2-5; D gene unclear. The sample consisted of PBMCs. CDR3 sequence (DNA): TGCAGTGCTAGAGGCCAAGAGACCCAGTACTTC. Translation gives CSARGQETQYF.